The clone carrying this T cell receptor beta chain was seen more than once but under ten times. Each cDNA held unique molecular identifiers, and template switching gave it a universal primer site. TCRdb processed the 5' RACE reads anew with MiXCR; each CDR3 protein has one entry. The sample lists just under 650,000 distinct CDR3 sequences, just over 7% occurring once. This specimen belongs to a study of identical twins. Only healthy Caucasians were enrolled as donors. Trimming took off 4 bases at V and 2 bases at J, with 19 bases between the two ends. The CDR3 extends over 17 amino acids. CDR1 and CDR2 from the germline V gene are LGHNA and YNFKEQ. The same data also contributed to another study, on yellow fever vaccine responses in identical twins.

The origin of this receptor is a woman aged 18-29 years in good health. Specimen: PBMCs. The chain has TRBV4-2 and TRBJ2-3; TRBD2 might be the D (6 bases). For the CDR3, the DNA is TGTGCCAGCAGCCTCTTGACTAGTGCGGACTTCACAGATACGCAGTATTTT. Its translation is CASSLLTSADFTDTQYF.